The 18 T cell receptor beta chains below come from one sample, sequenced in a study of blood T cell repertoires in COVID-19. Some clones are missing from TCRdb's copy, which holds only in-frame ones; the method was immunoSEQ multiplex PCR. The table shows about 250,000 clones, with roughly 89% occurring only once. The material sequenced was peripheral blood. The receptors derive from a woman between 40 and 55 years old who had recovered from COVID-19.

The chain joins TRBV10-1 to TRBJ2-1, with 10 bases aligning to TRBD2. The CDR3 spans 17 residues. Germline V gene data show CDR1 as WNHNN and CDR2 as SYGVQD (reference sequence). The J segment lost 0 bases and the V segment lost 0 bases, leaving 2 bases of the junction unmatched. This CDR3 is CASSESTSGISYNEQFF. The CDR3 nucleotides are TGCGCCAGCAGTGAGTCCACTAGCGGGATCTCCTACAATGAGCAGTTCTTC.

CDR3: CASSQAGQAGGYEQYF. CDR3 coding DNA: TGTGCCAGCAGCCAGGCGGGGCAAGCGGGGGGTTACGAGCAGTACTTC. The chain combines TRBV16 with TRBJ2-7; 9 bases are shared with TRBD2. This CDR3 is 16 amino acids long. Trimming took 3 bases from V and 4 from J; bases not matched to a gene: 10. Germline lookup yields CDR1 KGHSY and CDR2 FQNENV. Full variable domain (rest looked up from reference TRBV16 and TRBJ2-7): GEEVAQTPKHLVRGEGQKAKLYCAPIKGHSYVFWYQQVLKNEFKFLISFQNENVFDETGMPKERFSAKCLPNSPCSLEIQATKLEDSAVYFCASSQAGQAGGYEQYFGPGTRLTVT.

The V gene is TRBV14, the J gene TRBJ2-7, with D uncertain. The V end was cut by 8 bases, the J end by 3 bases, with 17 bases between. The length of the CDR3 is 14 residues. Per germline, CDR1 SGHDN and CDR2 FVKESK. The CDR3 DNA reads as TGTGCCAGCGCCCGCCAGGCAGGATACTACGAGCAGTACTTC. Protein sequence: CASARQAGYYEQYF. Together with reference TRBV14 and TRBJ2-7, the CDR3 gives the full variable domain: EAGVTQFPSHSVIEKGQTVTLRCDPISGHDNLYWYRRVMGKEIKFLLHFVKESKQDESGMPNNRFLAERTGGTYSTLKVQPAELEDSGVYFCASARQAGYYEQYFGPGTRLTVT.

The chain recombines TRBV28 with TRBJ2-7; D might be TRBD1 (6 bases). CDR1 MDHEN and CDR2 SYDVKM come from the germline V gene. The germline V and J ends were trimmed by 4 bases and 1 base, with 8 bases remaining between them. The CDR3 totals 13 residues. The CDR3 loop is CASSSDSSYEQYF. The CDR3 nucleotides are TGTGCCAGCAGTTCGGACAGTTCCTACGAGCAGTACTTC.

CDR3 sequence (DNA): TGTGCCAGTAGTAGGGGACAGGGGAGCTACCAAGAGACCCAGTACTTC. It specifies CASSRGQGSYQETQYF. The chain has TRBV19 and TRBJ2-5; 10 bases agree with TRBD1. Looked up from germline, CDR1 is LNHDA and CDR2 is SQIVND (reference sequence). The CDR3 consists of 16 residues. V gave up 4 bases and J gave up 0 bases; unmatched junction bases: 5.

The chain recombines TRBV19 with TRBJ2-7; 11 bases are shared with TRBD2. The CDR3 consists of 14 residues. J gave up 3 bases and V 4 bases, and 2 bases lay outside the gene matches. Germline values: CDR1 LNHDA, CDR2 SQIVND (reference sequence). This chain's CDR3 is CASSTLAGVYEQYF. CDR3 sequence (DNA): TGTGCCAGTAGTACACTAGCGGGAGTCTACGAGCAGTACTTC.

The chain is built from TRBV5-4 and TRBJ2-7; 9 bases map to TRBD1. Germline CDR1 and CDR2: SGHNT and YYREEE (reference sequence). V lost 4 bases and J lost 4; bases outside the gene matches: 6. The CDR3 spans 14 residues. This chain's CDR3 is CASSAAGTGYEQYF. In DNA, the CDR3 is TGTGCCAGCAGCGCGGCCGGGACAGGGTACGAGCAGTACTTC. The variable domain in full, with the rest retrieved from reference TRBV5-4 and TRBJ2-7, is ETGVTQSPTHLIKTRGQQVTLRCSSQSGHNTVSWYQQALGQGPQFIFQYYREEENGRGNFPPRFSGLQFPNYSSELNVNALELDDSALYLCASSAAGTGYEQYFGPGTRLTVT.

This sequence joins TRBV2 and TRBJ2-7, with 9 bases fitting TRBD2. This CDR3 has 17 residues. Germline loops: CDR1 SNHLY, CDR2 FYNNEI. Losses at the gene ends were 7 bases for V and 3 bases for J; bases not matched to a gene: 16. The CDR3 loop is CASKGAEFAGGIYEQYF. The CDR3 coding sequence is TGTGCCAGCAAGGGGGCGGAGTTTGCGGGAGGGATCTACGAGCAGTACTTC.

This clone appeared a few times. The chain is built from TRBV5-1 and TRBJ2-1, with a weak D call TRBD2 (6 bases). V lost 4 bases and J 2 bases, leaving 13 bases between the germline ends. The CDR3 consists of 15 residues. Germline V CDR1 and CDR2: SGHRS, YFSETQ. This CDR3 is CASSGGGRTYNEQFF. For the CDR3, the DNA is TGCGCCAGCAGCGGCGGTGGGAGGACCTACAATGAGCAGTTCTTC.

In this sample, this clone turned up once. The CDR3 DNA is TGTGCCACCTCGGGGAATTCCAACAGTATGTTTAACGGACAGTACTTCCTCTCTGGAAACACCATATATTTT. This codes for CATSGNSNSMFNGQYFLSGNTIYF. The rearrangement links TRBV9 to TRBJ1-3; perhaps TRBD1 as D (6 bases). The V and J ends lost 9 bases and 0 bases respectively, with 43 bases between them. This CDR3 has 24 residues. The V gene's germline CDR1 is SGDLS and CDR2 YYNGEE.

The chain carries TRBV19 and TRBJ1-4; D perhaps matches TRBD1 (5 bases). The length of the CDR3 is 13 residues. The ends were cut back, 10 bases at V and 8 bases at J, with 17 bases in the middle. Germline V gene sequence: CDR1 LNHDA, CDR2 SQIVND (reference sequence). CDR3 loop: CATSGGGGEKLFF. The CDR3 DNA reads as TGTGCCACCAGCGGGGGGGGAGGAGAAAAACTGTTTTTT.

This clone appeared a single time. CDR3 sequence reads: CASSLGGGVQPQHF. CDR3 DNA: TGTGCCAGCAGCTTAGGGGGGGGAGTTCAGCCCCAGCATTTT. The chain links TRBV7-9 to TRBJ1-5; D perhaps matches TRBD1 (5 bases). Between the trimmed V and J ends, which lost 1 base and 6 bases, there was a span of 10 bases. The CDR3 has 14 amino acids. From germline, CDR1 is SEHNR and CDR2 FQNEAQ (reference sequence).

The sample holds one count of this clone. This rearrangement joins TRBV10-2 to TRBJ1-5; TRBD1 agrees at 7 bases. V lost 2 bases, J lost 4 bases, and 2 bases stayed unmatched. Germline values: CDR1 WSHSY, CDR2 SAAADI. The CDR3 consists of 14 residues. In DNA form, the CDR3 reads TGCGCCAGCAGTGAGCGGGACAGTAATCAGCCCCAGCATTTT. Translated, it gives CASSERDSNQPQHF.

This clone was counted a single time. This chain links TRBV2 with TRBJ2-3, with D possibly being TRBD1 (5 bases). Germline CDR1 SNHLY, CDR2 FYNNEI. The CDR3 loop spans 19 amino acids. Trimming stripped 0 bases from V and 6 bases from J, with 25 bases between. The CDR3, as DNA: TGTGCCAGCAGTGAAGCGGGGCCCCACGCCCCAGGCGCTGGGGATACGCAGTATTTT. It is translated as CASSEAGPHAPGAGDTQYF.

The chain employs TRBV2 and TRBJ2-3; D perhaps matches TRBD2 (6 bases). The germline gives CDR1 SNHLY, CDR2 FYNNEI. V lost 4 bases and J 2 bases, leaving 13 bases between the germline ends. This CDR3 region has 15 residues. The CDR3 bases are TGTGCCAGCAGTGGGTCGGGAGTGGTCACAGATACGCAGTATTTT. As protein: CASSGSGVVTDTQYF.

J is TRBJ2-1 and V is TRBV19, with 9 bases matching TRBD2. Germline CDR1 reads LNHDA; CDR2 reads SQIVND (reference sequence). This CDR3 has 15 amino acids. V was clipped by 7 bases and J by 7 bases; unmatched bases: 11. CDR3 DNA: TGTGCCAGTACGGCTGCGGGAGGGCCTCGAAATGAGCAGTTCTTC. Translated: CASTAAGGPRNEQFF.

The chain joins TRBV11-1 to TRBJ2-3; D not certain. CDR1 and CDR2 from the germline V gene are SGHAT and FQDESV (reference sequence). V lost 3 bases and J lost 1, with 11 bases in between. This CDR3 contains 15 residues. Written as DNA, the CDR3 is TGTGCCAGCAGCTTCAGCGAGGTTGGCACAGATACGCAGTATTTT. This codes for CASSFSEVGTDTQYF.

The rearrangement uses TRBV7-9 and TRBJ2-7, with a weak D call TRBD2 (6 bases). The CDR3 length is 14 residues. V lost 5 bases and J 0 bases, leaving 11 bases between the germline ends. The germline V gene encodes CDR1 SEHNR and CDR2 FQNEAQ (reference sequence). The CDR3 reads CASSPGGSSYEQYF. The CDR3 region has the DNA TGTGCCAGCAGCCCCGGGGGAAGCTCCTACGAGCAGTACTTC. Full variable domain (remainder filled in from reference TRBV7-9 and TRBJ2-7): DTGVSQNPRHKITKRGQNVTFRCDPISEHNRLYWYRQTLGQGPEFLTYFQNEAQLEKSRLLSDRFSAERPKGSFSTLEIQRTEQGDSAMYLCASSPGGSSYEQYFGPGTRLTVT.